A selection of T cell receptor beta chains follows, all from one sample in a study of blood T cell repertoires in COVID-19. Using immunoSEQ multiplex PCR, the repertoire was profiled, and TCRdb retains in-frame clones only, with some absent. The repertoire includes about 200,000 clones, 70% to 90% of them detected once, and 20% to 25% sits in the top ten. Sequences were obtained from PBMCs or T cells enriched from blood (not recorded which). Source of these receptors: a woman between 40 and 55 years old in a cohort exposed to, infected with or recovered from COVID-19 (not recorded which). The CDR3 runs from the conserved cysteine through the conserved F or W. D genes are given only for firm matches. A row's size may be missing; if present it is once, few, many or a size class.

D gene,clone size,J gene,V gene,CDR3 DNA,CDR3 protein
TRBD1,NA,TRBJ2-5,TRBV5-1,TGCGCCAGCAGCGGCCCCCGAGTAGGGACAGCCCAAGTGACCCAGTACTTC,CASSGPRVGTAQVTQYF
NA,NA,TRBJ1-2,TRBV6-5,TGTGCCAGCAGTTACGAAGGCGGCCGTGGCTACACCTTC,CASSYEGGRGYTF
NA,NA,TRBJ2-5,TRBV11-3,TGTGCCAGCAGCTCACAGTCCGAGACCCAGTACTTC,CASSSQSETQYF
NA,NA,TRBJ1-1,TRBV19,TGTGCCAGTAGTGTCACAAAGAACACTGAAGCTTTCTTT,CASSVTKNTEAFF
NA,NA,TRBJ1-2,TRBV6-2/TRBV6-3,TGTGCCAGCAGTTACTCGATCCGACATGCCTATGGCTACACCTTC,CASSYSIRHAYGYTF
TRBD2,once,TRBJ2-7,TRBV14,TGTGCCAGCAGCCAAGAAGGGACTAGCGTCTCCTACGAGCAGTACTTC,CASSQEGTSVSYEQYF
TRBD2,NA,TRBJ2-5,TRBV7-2,TGTGCCAGCAGCATGGGACTAGCGGGAGGGGGAGAGACCCAGTACTTC,CASSMGLAGGGETQYF
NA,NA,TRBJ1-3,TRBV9,TGTGCCAGCGAACGGGGTGCCTCTGGAAACACCATATATTTT,CASERGASGNTIYF
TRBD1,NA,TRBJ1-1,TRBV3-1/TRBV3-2,TGTGCCAGCAGCCAGACGGGACAGGGGGTCCTGAACACTGAAGCTTTCTTT,CASSQTGQGVLNTEAFF
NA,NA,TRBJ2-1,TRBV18,TGTGCCAGCTCACGACCGTCACTTGCGGGGTTTTTTAATGAGCAGTTCTTC,CASSRPSLAGFFNEQFF
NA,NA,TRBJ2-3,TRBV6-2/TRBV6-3,TGTGCCAGCAGTTACAGCGCGGAGGCTACGCAGTATTTT,CASSYSAEATQYF
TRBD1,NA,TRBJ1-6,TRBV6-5,TGTGCCAGCAGACGACAGGGTTTTGATTCACCCCTCCACTTT,CASRRQGFDSPLHF
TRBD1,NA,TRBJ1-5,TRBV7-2,TGTGCCAGCAGCCGGGACAGGGGGTTTCAGCCCCAGCATTTT,CASSRDRGFQPQHF
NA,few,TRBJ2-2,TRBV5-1,TGCGCCAGCAGCTTGGCAGGGTGGGGCACCGGGGAGCTGTTTTTT,CASSLAGWGTGELFF
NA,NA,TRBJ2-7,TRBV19,TGTGCCAGTAGTATAGGGCCAGACTCCTACGAGCAGTACTTC,CASSIGPDSYEQYF
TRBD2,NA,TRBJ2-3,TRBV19,TGTGCCAGTAGTAAACTAGCGGGGGGGCCTAGTACAGATACGCAGTATTTT,CASSKLAGGPSTDTQYF
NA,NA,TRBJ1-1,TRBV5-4,TGTGCCAGCAGCTTGGGAGGGGCGGGGACTGAAGCTTTCTTT,CASSLGGAGTEAFF
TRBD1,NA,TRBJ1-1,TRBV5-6,TGTGCCAGCAGCATCGGACAGGGGATCACTGAAGCTTTCTTT,CASSIGQGITEAFF
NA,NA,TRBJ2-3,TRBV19,TGTGCCAGTAGTATGGGCACAAGAACAGATACGCAGTATTTT,CASSMGTRTDTQYF
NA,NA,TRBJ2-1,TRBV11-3,TGTGCCAGCAGCTTTTATAGATACAATGAGCAGTTCTTC,CASSFYRYNEQFF